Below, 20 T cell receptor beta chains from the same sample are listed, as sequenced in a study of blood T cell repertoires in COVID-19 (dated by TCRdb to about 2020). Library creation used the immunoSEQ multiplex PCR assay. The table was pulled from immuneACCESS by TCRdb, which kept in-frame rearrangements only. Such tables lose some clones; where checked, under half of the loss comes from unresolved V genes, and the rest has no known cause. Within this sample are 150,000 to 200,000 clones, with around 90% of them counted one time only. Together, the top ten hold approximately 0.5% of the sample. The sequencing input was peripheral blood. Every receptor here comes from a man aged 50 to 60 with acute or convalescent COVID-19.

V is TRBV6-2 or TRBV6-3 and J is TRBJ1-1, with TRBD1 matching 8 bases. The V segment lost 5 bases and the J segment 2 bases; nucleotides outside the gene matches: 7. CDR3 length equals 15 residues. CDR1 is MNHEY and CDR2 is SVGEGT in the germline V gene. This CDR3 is CASSPMTGANTEAFF. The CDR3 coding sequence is TGTGCCAGCAGTCCCATGACAGGGGCCAACACTGAAGCTTTCTTT.

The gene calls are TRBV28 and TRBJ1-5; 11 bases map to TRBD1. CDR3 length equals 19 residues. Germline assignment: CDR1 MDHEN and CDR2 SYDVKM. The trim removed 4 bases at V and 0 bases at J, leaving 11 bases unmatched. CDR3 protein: CASSYPDRGLGYSNQPQHF. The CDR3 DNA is TGTGCCAGCAGTTACCCGGACAGGGGGCTGGGGTATAGCAATCAGCCCCAGCATTTT. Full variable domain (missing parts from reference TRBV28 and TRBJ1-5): DVKVTQSSRYLVKRTGEKVFLECVQDMDHENMFWYRQDPGLGLRLIYFSYDVKMKEKGDIPEGYSVSREKKERFSLILESASTNQTSMYLCASSYPDRGLGYSNQPQHFGDGTRLSIL.

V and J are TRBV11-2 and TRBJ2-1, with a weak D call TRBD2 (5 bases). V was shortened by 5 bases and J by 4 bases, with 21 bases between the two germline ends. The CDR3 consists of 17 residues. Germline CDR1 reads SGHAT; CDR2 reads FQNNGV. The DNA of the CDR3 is TGTGCCAGCAGCGATGAGGGAGTCCAGAGGAGATACAATGAGCAGTTCTTC. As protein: CASSDEGVQRRYNEQFF.

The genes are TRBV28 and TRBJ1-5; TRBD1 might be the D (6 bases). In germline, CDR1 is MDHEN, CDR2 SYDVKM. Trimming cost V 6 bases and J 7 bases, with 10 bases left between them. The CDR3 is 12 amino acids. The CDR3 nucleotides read TGTGCCAGCAGCGAACAGGGCCAGCCCCAGCATTTT. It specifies CASSEQGQPQHF. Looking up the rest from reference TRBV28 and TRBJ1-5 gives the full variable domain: DVKVTQSSRYLVKRTGEKVFLECVQDMDHENMFWYRQDPGLGLRLIYFSYDVKMKEKGDIPEGYSVSREKKERFSLILESASTNQTSMYLCASSEQGQPQHFGDGTRLSIL.

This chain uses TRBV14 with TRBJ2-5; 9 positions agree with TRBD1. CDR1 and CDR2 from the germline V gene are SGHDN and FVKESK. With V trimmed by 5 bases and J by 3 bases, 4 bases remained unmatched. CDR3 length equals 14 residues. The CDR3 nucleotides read TGTGCCAGCAGCTACTGGACAGGGGAAGAGACCCAGTACTTC. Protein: CASSYWTGEETQYF.

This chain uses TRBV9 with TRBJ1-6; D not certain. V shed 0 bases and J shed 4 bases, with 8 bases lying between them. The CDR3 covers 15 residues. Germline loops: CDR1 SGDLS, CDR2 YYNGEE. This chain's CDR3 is CASSVAPGYNSPLHF. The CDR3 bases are TGTGCCAGCAGCGTAGCCCCAGGATATAATTCACCCCTCCACTTT. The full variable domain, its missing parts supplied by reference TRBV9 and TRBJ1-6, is DSGVTQTPKHLITATGQRVTLRCSPRSGDLSVYWYQQSLDQGLQFLIQYYNGEERAKGNILERFSAQQFPDLHSELNLSSLELGDSALYFCASSVAPGYNSPLHFGNGTRLTVT.

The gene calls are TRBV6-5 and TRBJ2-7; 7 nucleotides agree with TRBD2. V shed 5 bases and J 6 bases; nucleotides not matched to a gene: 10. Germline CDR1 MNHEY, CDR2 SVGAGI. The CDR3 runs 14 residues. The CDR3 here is CASSPRGGFREQYV. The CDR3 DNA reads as TGTGCCAGCAGTCCGCGCGGGGGTTTTCGCGAGCAGTACGTC.

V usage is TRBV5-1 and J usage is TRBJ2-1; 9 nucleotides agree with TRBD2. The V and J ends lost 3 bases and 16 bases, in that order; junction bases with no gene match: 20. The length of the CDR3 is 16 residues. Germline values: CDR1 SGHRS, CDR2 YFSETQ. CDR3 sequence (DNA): TGCGCCAGCAGCTCCCAGATAGCGGGAGCCCCGGAATCCGCCTTCTTC. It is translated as CASSSQIAGAPESAFF.

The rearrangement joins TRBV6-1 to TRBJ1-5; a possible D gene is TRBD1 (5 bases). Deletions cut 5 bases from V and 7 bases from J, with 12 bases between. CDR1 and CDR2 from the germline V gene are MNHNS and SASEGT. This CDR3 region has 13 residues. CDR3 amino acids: CASSSQGYQPQHF. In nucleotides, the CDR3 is TGTGCCAGCAGTAGCCAGGGTTACCAGCCCCAGCATTTT.

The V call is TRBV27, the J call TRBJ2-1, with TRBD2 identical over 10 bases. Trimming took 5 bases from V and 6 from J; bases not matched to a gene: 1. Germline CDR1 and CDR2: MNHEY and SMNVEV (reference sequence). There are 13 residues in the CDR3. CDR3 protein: CASSPSGGNEQFF. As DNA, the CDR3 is TGTGCCAGCAGTCCTAGCGGGGGCAATGAGCAGTTCTTC.

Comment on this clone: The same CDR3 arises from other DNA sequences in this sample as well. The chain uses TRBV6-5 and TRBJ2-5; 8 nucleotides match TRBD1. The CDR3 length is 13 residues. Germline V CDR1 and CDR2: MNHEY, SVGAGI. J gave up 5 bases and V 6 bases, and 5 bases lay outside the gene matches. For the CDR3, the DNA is TGTGCCAGCAGAGGACAGGGATTGGAGACCCAGTACTTC. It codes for CASRGQGLETQYF.

As DNA, the CDR3 is TGTGCCACCCAGACCGGGACTAGCGTATACAATGAGCAGTTCTTC. This gives the protein CATQTGTSVYNEQFF. The chain combines TRBV6-5 with TRBJ2-1; 10 bases are a match to TRBD2. Trimming removed 10 bases from V and 4 bases from J; junction bases left unmatched: 10. CDR1 is MNHEY and CDR2 is SVGAGI in the germline V gene. This CDR3 spans 15 amino acids.

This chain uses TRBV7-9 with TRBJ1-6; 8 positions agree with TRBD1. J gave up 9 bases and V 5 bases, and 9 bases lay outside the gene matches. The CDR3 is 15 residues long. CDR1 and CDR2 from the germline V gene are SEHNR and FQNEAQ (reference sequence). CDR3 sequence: CASSTRQGKSSPLHF. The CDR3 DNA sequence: TGTGCCAGCAGCACCAGACAGGGGAAAAGTTCACCCCTCCACTTT.

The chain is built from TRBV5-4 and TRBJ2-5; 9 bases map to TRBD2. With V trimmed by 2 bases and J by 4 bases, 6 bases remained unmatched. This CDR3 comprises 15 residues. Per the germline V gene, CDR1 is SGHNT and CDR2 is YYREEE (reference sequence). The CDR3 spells CASSFSGGFAETQYF. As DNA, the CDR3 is TGTGCCAGCAGCTTCAGCGGGGGGTTTGCAGAGACCCAGTACTTC.

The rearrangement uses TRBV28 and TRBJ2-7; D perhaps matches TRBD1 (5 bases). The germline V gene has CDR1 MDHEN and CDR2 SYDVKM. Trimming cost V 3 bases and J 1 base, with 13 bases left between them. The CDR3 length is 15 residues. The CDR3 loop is CASSLVQGPSYEQYF. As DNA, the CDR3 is TGTGCCAGCAGTTTGGTGCAGGGCCCTTCCTACGAGCAGTACTTC.

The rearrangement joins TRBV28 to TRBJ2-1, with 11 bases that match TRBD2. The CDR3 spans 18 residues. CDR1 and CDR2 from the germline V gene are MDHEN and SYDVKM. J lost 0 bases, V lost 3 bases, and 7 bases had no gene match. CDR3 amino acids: CASSLEGTSGDSYNEQFF. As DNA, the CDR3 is TGTGCCAGCAGTTTGGAGGGGACTAGCGGAGACTCCTACAATGAGCAGTTCTTC. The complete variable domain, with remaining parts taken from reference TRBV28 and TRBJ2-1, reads DVKVTQSSRYLVKRTGEKVFLECVQDMDHENMFWYRQDPGLGLRLIYFSYDVKMKEKGDIPEGYSVSREKKERFSLILESASTNQTSMYLCASSLEGTSGDSYNEQFFGPGTRLTVL.

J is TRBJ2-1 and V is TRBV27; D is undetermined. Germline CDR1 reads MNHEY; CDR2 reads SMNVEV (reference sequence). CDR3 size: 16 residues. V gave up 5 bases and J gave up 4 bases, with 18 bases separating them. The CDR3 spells CASSLLTGVAYNEQFF. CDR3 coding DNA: TGTGCCAGCAGTCTTTTAACTGGAGTAGCTTACAATGAGCAGTTCTTC.

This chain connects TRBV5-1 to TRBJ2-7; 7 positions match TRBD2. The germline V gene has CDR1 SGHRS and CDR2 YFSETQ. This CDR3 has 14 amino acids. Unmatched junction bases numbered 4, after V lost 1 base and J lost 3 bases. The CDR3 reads CASSLSASGYEQYF. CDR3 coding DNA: TGCGCCAGCAGCTTGTCGGCTAGCGGCTACGAGCAGTACTTC.

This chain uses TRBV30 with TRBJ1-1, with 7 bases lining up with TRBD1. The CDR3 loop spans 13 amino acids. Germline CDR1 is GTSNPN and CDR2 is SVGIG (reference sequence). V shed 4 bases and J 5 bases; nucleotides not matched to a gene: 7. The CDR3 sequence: CAWIGTEGTEAFF. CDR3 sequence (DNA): TGTGCCTGGATAGGGACAGAAGGGACTGAAGCTTTCTTT.

The CDR3 DNA reads TGTGCCAGCAGTGAATACGGGACTAGCGGCAGAAACACCGGGGAGCTGTTTTTT. Translating it yields CASSEYGTSGRNTGELFF. This chain uses TRBV25-1 with TRBJ2-2, with 11 nucleotides matching TRBD2. The germline gives CDR1 MGHDK, CDR2 SYGVNS. Germline trimming cut 0 bases from V and 2 bases from J; bases unmatched to any gene: 5. CDR3 length equals 18 residues.